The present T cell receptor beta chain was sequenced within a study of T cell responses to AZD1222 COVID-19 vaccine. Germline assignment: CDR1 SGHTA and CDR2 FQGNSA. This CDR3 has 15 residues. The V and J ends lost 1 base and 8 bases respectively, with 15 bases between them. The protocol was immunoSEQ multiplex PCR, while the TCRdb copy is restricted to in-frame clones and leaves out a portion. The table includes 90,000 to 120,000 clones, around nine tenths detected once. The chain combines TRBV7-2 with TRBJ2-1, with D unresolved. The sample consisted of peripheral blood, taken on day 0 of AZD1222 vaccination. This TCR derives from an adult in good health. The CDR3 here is CASSLVGSLAHEQFF. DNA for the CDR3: TGTGCCAGCAGCTTAGTAGGGTCCTTAGCCCATGAGCAGTTCTTC.